These T cell receptor beta chains were read from a single sample in a study of PD-L1 blockade in urothelial cancer. Sequencing used immunoSEQ multiplex PCR; TCRdb keeps in-frame clones, though not all of them. This repertoire shows 65,000 to 80,000 clones, roughly nine tenths found once; its top ten account for roughly 4.7%. Sequenced material: PBMCs, taken around atezolizumab (anti-PD-L1) treatment. The receptor set was obtained from a man aged 65 to 85 with urothelial cancer. CDR3s include the opening cysteine and the closing phenylalanine or tryptophan. The order of the fields is V gene, D gene, J gene, clone size, CDR3 protein, CDR3 DNA. D genes are given only for firm matches. Where a row states a size, it is once, few, many or the class of an expanded clone; other rows omit it.

TRBV27	TRBD1	TRBJ2-7	-	CARLPGQGPSEQYF	TGTGCCAGACTTCCGGGACAGGGTCCCAGCGAGCAGTACTTC
TRBV9	-	TRBJ1-3	-	CASSVEKTQAISGNTIYF	TGTGCCAGCAGCGTAGAAAAGACCCAGGCTATCTCTGGAAACACCATATATTTT
TRBV5-1	-	TRBJ2-2	-	CASMRGGNTGELFF	TGCGCCAGCATGAGAGGAGGGAACACCGGGGAGCTGTTTTTT
TRBV5-1	-	TRBJ2-6	few	CASREPGSFSGANVLTF	TGCGCCAGCAGGGAGCCCGGGTCCTTCTCTGGGGCCAACGTCCTGACTTTC
TRBV6-6	-	TRBJ2-2	-	CASSYTRRGRAGELFF	TGTGCCAGCAGTTACACCCGGAGGGGCAGGGCCGGGGAGCTGTTTTTT
TRBV19	TRBD2	TRBJ2-1	-	CASSTGTSGRLNEQFF	TGTGCCAGTAGTACCGGGACTAGCGGGAGGCTGAATGAGCAGTTCTTC
TRBV7-3	TRBD1	TRBJ2-3	-	CASSLGTGADTQYF	TGTGCCAGCAGCTTAGGGACAGGGGCAGATACGCAGTATTTT
TRBV6-1	TRBD2	TRBJ2-5	-	CASELAGVGETQYF	TGTGCCAGCGAATTAGCGGGAGTTGGAGAGACCCAGTACTTC
TRBV6-1	-	TRBJ2-7	-	CASSPGGLYEQYF	TGTGCCAGCAGCCCAGGGGGACTCTACGAGCAGTACTTC
TRBV7-9	-	TRBJ2-7	-	CASSLHTSYEQYF	TGTGCCAGCAGCTTACACACCTCCTACGAGCAGTACTTC
TRBV20-1	-	TRBJ2-1	-	CSVRRDEQFF	TGCAGTGTGAGGCGGGATGAGCAGTTCTTC
TRBV7-3	-	TRBJ2-3	-	CASSRTRGGTDTQYF	TGTGCCAGCAGCCGGACCAGGGGTGGCACAGATACGCAGTATTTT
TRBV18	-	TRBJ1-4	-	CASSPPWFDPNNEKLFF	TGTGCCAGCTCACCACCGTGGTTCGATCCTAATAATGAAAAACTGTTTTTT
TRBV6-5	-	TRBJ1-5	-	CASSRGDGQPQHF	TGTGCCAGCAGTCGCGGGGACGGTCAGCCCCAGCATTTT
TRBV18	TRBD2	TRBJ2-5	-	CASSLGGAPQETQYF	TGTGCCAGCTCTCTCGGGGGGGCCCCCCAAGAGACCCAGTACTTC
TRBV9	TRBD1	TRBJ1-1	-	CASSGGTGTFVNTEAFF	TGTGCCAGCAGCGGAGGGACAGGAACTTTTGTGAACACTGAAGCTTTCTTT
TRBV5-1	TRBD1	TRBJ1-1	-	CASSPRTGGSFEAFF	TGCGCCAGCAGCCCGCGGACAGGGGGCTCATTTGAAGCTTTCTTT
TRBV28	-	TRBJ2-7	-	CASSLGAGSYEQYF	TGTGCCAGCAGTTTGGGCGCAGGCTCCTACGAGCAGTACTTC
TRBV25-1	-	TRBJ2-5	-	CASSEGRRETQYF	TGTGCCAGCAGTGAAGGCAGGAGGGAGACCCAGTACTTC
TRBV7-3	TRBD2	TRBJ2-3	-	CASSLWREPDTQYF	TGTGCCAGCAGCTTATGGCGGGAGCCAGATACGCAGTATTTT
TRBV19	TRBD2	TRBJ2-7	-	CASSTTSGPTYEQYF	TGTGCCAGTAGTACCACTAGCGGGCCCACCTACGAGCAGTACTTC
TRBV28	TRBD1	TRBJ1-5	-	CASSPGGQVNQPQHF	TGTGCCAGCAGCCCAGGGGGACAGGTCAATCAGCCCCAGCATTTT
TRBV27	TRBD1	TRBJ2-5	-	CASSFRGPTGKTQYF	TGTGCCAGCAGTTTCAGGGGGCCTACGGGAAAGACCCAGTACTTC
TRBV5-4	TRBD2	TRBJ2-5	-	CASSLPGGTVQETQYF	TGTGCCAGCAGCCTACCGGGGGGGACGGTCCAAGAGACCCAGTACTTC
TRBV10-3	-	TRBJ2-3	-	CAAARQTNTDTQYF	TGTGCCGCCGCCCGACAGACGAACACAGATACGCAGTATTTT
TRBV29-1	-	TRBJ1-5	-	CSVLEGNSNQPQHF	TGCAGCGTCCTGGAGGGTAATAGCAATCAGCCCCAGCATTTT
TRBV7-9	-	TRBJ1-1	-	CASGRQAATEAFF	TGTGCCAGCGGTCGACAGGCCGCCACTGAAGCTTTCTTT
TRBV11-2	TRBD1	TRBJ1-3	-	CASRQTGGQDTIYF	TGTGCCAGCAGACAGACAGGGGGCCAAGACACCATATATTTT
TRBV9	-	TRBJ1-2	-	CASSVEWGANYGYTF	TGTGCCAGCAGCGTAGAATGGGGGGCTAACTATGGCTACACCTTC
TRBV18	-	TRBJ2-2	-	CASSPNSGNTGELFF	TGTGCCAGCTCACCCAACTCGGGGAACACCGGGGAGCTGTTTTTT
TRBV5-1	TRBD1	TRBJ2-7	-	CASNTGGYEQYF	TGCGCCAGCAATACAGGGGGTTACGAGCAGTACTTC
TRBV4-2	TRBD1	TRBJ1-6	-	CASSQPRTAPGQTYNSPLHF	TGTGCCAGCAGCCAACCCAGGACCGCTCCGGGACAGACCTATAATTCACCCCTCCACTTT
TRBV12-5	TRBD1	TRBJ1-2	-	CASGLGTGANYGYTF	TGTGCTAGTGGTCTTGGGACAGGGGCAAACTATGGCTACACCTTC
TRBV5-1	-	TRBJ2-3	once	CASSFRITDTQYF	TGCGCCAGCAGCTTCAGGATAACAGATACGCAGTATTTT
TRBV5-6	TRBD2	TRBJ2-5	-	CASSSQQYGLALTPETQYF	TGTGCCAGCAGCTCCCAACAGTACGGACTAGCCCTGACCCCAGAGACCCAGTACTTC
TRBV28	-	TRBJ2-5	-	CASSLQGWETQYF	TGTGCCAGCAGTCTTCAGGGATGGGAGACCCAGTACTTC
TRBV4-2	-	TRBJ2-1	-	CASSQDGGQNNEQFF	TGTGCCAGCAGCCAAGATGGGGGACAAAACAATGAGCAGTTCTTC
TRBV11-2	-	TRBJ1-2	-	CASSPPLGLVMGYGYTF	TGTGCCAGCAGCCCCCCGCTAGGACTAGTTATGGGTTATGGCTACACCTTC
TRBV5-1	-	TRBJ1-2	-	CASSLESGYGYTF	TGCGCCAGCAGCTTGGAATCGGGCTATGGCTACACCTTC
TRBV28	-	TRBJ2-1	once	CASSPPETSSQFF	TGTGCCAGCAGCCCTCCCGAGACTAGTAGCCAGTTCTTC
TRBV15	TRBD1	TRBJ2-7	-	CATSRGITGGINEQYF	TGTGCCACCAGCAGAGGGATTACAGGGGGTATCAACGAGCAGTACTTC
TRBV5-6	TRBD2	TRBJ2-7	-	CASSSGTSPREQYF	TGTGCCAGCAGCTCAGGGACTAGCCCCCGCGAGCAGTACTTC
TRBV27	-	TRBJ2-7	-	CASSLAFRGDDEQYF	TGTGCCAGCAGTTTAGCTTTCAGGGGTGACGACGAGCAGTACTTC
TRBV9	-	TRBJ1-2	-	CASSPRGEGGYTF	TGTGCCAGCAGCCCCCGGGGGGAGGGCGGCTACACCTTC
TRBV9	-	TRBJ2-5	few	CASSVGRGMRQETQYF	TGTGCCAGCAGCGTAGGCAGGGGTATGAGACAAGAGACCCAGTACTTC
TRBV25-1	TRBD1	TRBJ2-3	-	CATRTGGTDTQYF	TGTGCCACCCGGACAGGGGGCACAGATACGCAGTATTTT
TRBV19	-	TRBJ1-1	-	CASSIKRGTEAFF	TGTGCCAGTAGTATAAAAAGGGGGACTGAAGCTTTCTTT
TRBV5-1	TRBD2	TRBJ2-1	-	CASSLGSGLNNEQFF	TGCGCCAGCAGCTTGGGTAGCGGGCTTAACAATGAGCAGTTCTTC
TRBV29-1	TRBD2	TRBJ2-1	-	CSVGGLADNEQFF	TGCAGCGTTGGGGGACTAGCGGACAATGAGCAGTTCTTC
TRBV28	-	TRBJ2-2	-	CASSLRSALGHTGELFF	TGTGCCAGCAGTTTAAGGAGCGCTCTGGGGCACACCGGGGAGCTGTTTTTT